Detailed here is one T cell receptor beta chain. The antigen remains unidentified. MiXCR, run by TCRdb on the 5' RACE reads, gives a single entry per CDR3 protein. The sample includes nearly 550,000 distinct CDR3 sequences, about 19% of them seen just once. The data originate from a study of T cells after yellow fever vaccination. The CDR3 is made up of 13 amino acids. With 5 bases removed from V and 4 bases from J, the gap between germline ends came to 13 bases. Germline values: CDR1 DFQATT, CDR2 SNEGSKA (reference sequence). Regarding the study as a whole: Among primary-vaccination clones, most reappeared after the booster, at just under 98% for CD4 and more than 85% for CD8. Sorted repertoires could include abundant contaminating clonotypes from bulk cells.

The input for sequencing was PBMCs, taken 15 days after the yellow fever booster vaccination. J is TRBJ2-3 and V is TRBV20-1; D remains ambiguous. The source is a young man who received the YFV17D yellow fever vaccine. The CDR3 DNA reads TGCAGTGCTCGGACGGCGATGCCAGATACGCAGTATTTT. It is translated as CSARTAMPDTQYF.